Listed below are T cell receptor beta chains from one sample, sequenced in a study of PD-L1 blockade in urothelial cancer. Sequencing used immunoSEQ multiplex PCR; TCRdb keeps in-frame clones, though not all of them. The data show tens of thousands of clones, approximately 77% seen once. The sample was PBMCs, taken around atezolizumab (anti-PD-L1) treatment. These receptors were obtained from a man between 70 and 80 years old with urothelial cancer. Each CDR3 is given with its conserved first and last residue. The order of the fields is D gene, J gene, V gene, clone size, CDR3 DNA, CDR3 protein. D genes are given only for firm matches. Clone sizes are given selectively: once, few, many, or a class where the clone is expanded.

>NA|TRBJ1-5|TRBV28|few
TGTGCCAGCAGTCTCGCGCGTCAACATCAGCCCCAGCATTTT
CASSLARQHQPQHF
>TRBD1|TRBJ2-2|TRBV18|NA
TGTGCCAGCTCACCTAAGACAGGGGCGAGGGGCACCGGGGAGCTGTTTTTT
CASSPKTGARGTGELFF
>NA|TRBJ1-1|TRBV5-1|NA
TGCGCCAGCAGCTTGAGGGGACAAGAGAACACTGAAGCTTTCTTT
CASSLRGQENTEAFF
>TRBD1|TRBJ1-1|TRBV18|NA
TGTGCCAGCTCACCCCGGGACAGAATGAACACTGAAGCTTTCTTT
CASSPRDRMNTEAFF
>NA|TRBJ1-4|TRBV7-9|medium-sized
TGTGCCAGCAGCAAGGGGGAAACTAATGAAAAACTGTTTTTT
CASSKGETNEKLFF
>NA|TRBJ2-5|TRBV12-2|few
TGTGCAAGTCGCGCTTTTCCTTTAGGGGCCACCCAGTACTTC
CASRAFPLGATQYF
>TRBD1|TRBJ1-1|TRBV28|NA
TGTGCCAGCAGTTCTGGGACAGGGGGCAAAACTGAAGCTTTCTTT
CASSSGTGGKTEAFF
>NA|TRBJ2-3|TRBV5-1|NA
TGCGCCAGCAGCTTCAGAGGGTTGGGCACAGATACGCAGTATTTT
CASSFRGLGTDTQYF
>NA|TRBJ1-1|TRBV2|NA
TGTGCCAGCAGTGGTAATAAGAACACTGAAGCTTTCTTT
CASSGNKNTEAFF
>NA|TRBJ1-4|TRBV7-8|NA
TGTGCCAGCAGCTCCAGCGGTCGGTATCCTAATGAAAAACTGTTTTTT
CASSSSGRYPNEKLFF
>NA|TRBJ2-7|TRBV9|NA
TGTGCCAGCAGCGTAGTTAGCGCATCCCCCTACGAGCAGTACTTC
CASSVVSASPYEQYF
>TRBD1|TRBJ1-4|TRBV6-1|NA
TGTGCCAGCAGTAAACAGGGGGTCGTAAGTGAAAAACTGTTTTTT
CASSKQGVVSEKLFF
>NA|TRBJ2-1|TRBV6-6|NA
TGTGCCAGCAGTTACGTGCTACACAATGAGCAGTTCTTC
CASSYVLHNEQFF
>TRBD2|TRBJ2-2|TRBV19|NA
TGTGCCAGTACCTCACGGGGGGGGTCGAACACCGGGGAGCTGTTTTTT
CASTSRGGSNTGELFF
>TRBD1|TRBJ2-7|TRBV6-5|NA
TGTGCCAGCAGTTATACGGGACAGGTAAGCTCCTACGAGCAGTACTTC
CASSYTGQVSSYEQYF
>NA|TRBJ1-5|TRBV19|NA
TGTGCCAGTAGTATAGACCGAAGCCAGCCCCAGCATTTT
CASSIDRSQPQHF
>TRBD1|TRBJ1-6|TRBV10-3|once
TGTGCCATCAGTGAGGCCGGGACCGCGGGACAGGGAAGTTCACCCCTCCACTTT
CAISEAGTAGQGSSPLHF
>TRBD1|TRBJ2-7|TRBV11-2|few
TGTGCCAGCAGCCCCGGAACAGGGGGACTCGGCGAGCAGTACTTC
CASSPGTGGLGEQYF
>TRBD1|TRBJ2-5|TRBV6-5|NA
TGTGCCAGCAGACCGACAGGGCAAGAGACCCAGTACTTC
CASRPTGQETQYF
>NA|TRBJ1-2|TRBV5-1|NA
TGCGCCAGCAGCTCGGGAGGGAACTATGGCTACACCTTC
CASSSGGNYGYTF
>TRBD1|TRBJ2-6|TRBV10-1|NA
TGCGCCAGCAGTGAGTCGACGGCAGGGGGCGCTGGGGCCAACGTCCTGACTTTC
CASSESTAGGAGANVLTF
>TRBD1|TRBJ2-7|TRBV7-9|NA
TGTGCCAGCAGCTTAGCGGGGACAGGGTACGAGCAGTACTTC
CASSLAGTGYEQYF
>NA|TRBJ1-1|TRBV11-2|few
TGTGCCAGCAGTCAACAGGGGAACACTGAAGCTTTCTTT
CASSQQGNTEAFF
>TRBD1|TRBJ2-5|TRBV11-2|NA
TGTGCCAGCAGCTTAGCAGGGGGCCTTTCCCAGTACTTC
CASSLAGGLSQYF
>NA|TRBJ1-2|TRBV11-2|NA
TGTGCCAGCAGTTCTGGCCCGGGTGGCTACACCTTC
CASSSGPGGYTF
>NA|TRBJ2-1|TRBV14|NA
TGTGCCAGCAGCCAAGCATTCGACAGTTTTGGGAATGAGCAGTTCTTC
CASSQAFDSFGNEQFF
>TRBD1|TRBJ1-2|TRBV19|NA
TGTGCCAGTAGTCCGGGGACAGGGTCTGGCTACACCTTC
CASSPGTGSGYTF
>NA|TRBJ1-1|TRBV5-6|NA
TGTGCCAGCAGCTTGGACTTGACGGGTCGAGGCGACACTGAAGCTTTCTTT
CASSLDLTGRGDTEAFF
>NA|TRBJ1-1|TRBV29-1|NA
TGCAGCGTTGAGGCGGTTAAGAACACTGAAGCTTTCTTT
CSVEAVKNTEAFF
>NA|TRBJ1-4|TRBV2|NA
TGTGCCAGCAGGAAGGACCTGAGCGGTGAAAAACTGTTTTTT
CASRKDLSGEKLFF
>NA|TRBJ2-5|TRBV6-5|few
TGTGCCAGCAGTTGGGCCACTCCGGAAGGAGAGACCCAGTACTTC
CASSWATPEGETQYF
>NA|TRBJ2-7|TRBV10-1|NA
TGCGCCAGCAGTGAGGTGGAGCGAGCACCCCCCACCTACGAGCAGTACTTC
CASSEVERAPPTYEQYF
>NA|TRBJ2-2|TRBV7-2|NA
TGTGCCAGCAGCGGGAGACTAGCGAACACCGGGGAGCTGTTTTTT
CASSGRLANTGELFF
>NA|TRBJ1-6|TRBV6-5|NA
TGTGCCAGCGGTTACCGGCAGGGGAATTCACCCCTCCACTTT
CASGYRQGNSPLHF
>NA|TRBJ2-2|TRBV4-1|NA
TGCGCCAGCAGCCACGCCCCCGGCAGGGCCAAGGCCGGGGAGCTGTTTTTT
CASSHAPGRAKAGELFF
>NA|TRBJ1-1|TRBV27|NA
TGTGCCAGTGCCCGGTGGGGCGGTATGAACACTGAAGCTTTCTTT
CASARWGGMNTEAFF
>TRBD1|TRBJ1-1|TRBV2|NA
TGTGCCAGCCTGATGACGGGACAGGGTCTGATAGTAGGCACTGAAGCTTTCTTT
CASLMTGQGLIVGTEAFF
>NA|TRBJ1-1|TRBV7-8|once
TGTGCCAGCAGCGCGAAAGCATCGAACACTGAAGCTTTCTTT
CASSAKASNTEAFF
>TRBD1|TRBJ1-2|TRBV27|NA
TGTGCCAGCAGTCCCGGACAGGGGTCGTTTAACTATGGCTACACCTTC
CASSPGQGSFNYGYTF
>TRBD1|TRBJ1-4|TRBV4-3|NA
TGCGCCAGCAGCCACGACAGGGACCCTACAACTAATGAAAAACTGTTTTTT
CASSHDRDPTTNEKLFF
>TRBD1|TRBJ1-4|TRBV5-8|NA
TGTGCCAGCAGCCCCGGACAGGCAACTAATGAAAAACTGTTTTTT
CASSPGQATNEKLFF
>NA|TRBJ1-2|TRBV29-1|NA
TGCAGCGTTGAAACTCGTGGGGTTAGGGGTGGCTACACCTTC
CSVETRGVRGGYTF
>TRBD1|TRBJ1-2|TRBV29-1|NA
TGCAGCGTCATAAAGACAGGGGAGAACTATGGCTACACCTTC
CSVIKTGENYGYTF
>TRBD2|TRBJ2-1|TRBV7-3|NA
TGTGCCAGCAGCTCTGCCGGGGGGTATGAGCAGTTCTTC
CASSSAGGYEQFF
>NA|TRBJ1-6|TRBV11-2|NA
TGTGCCAGCAGCTTAGTGGGGGGTATTGGTTCACCCCTCCACTTT
CASSLVGGIGSPLHF
>TRBD1|TRBJ2-5|TRBV7-9|NA
TGTGCCAGCAGCTTAGGGACAGGGGGCCACCAAGAGACCCAGTACTTC
CASSLGTGGHQETQYF
>NA|TRBJ2-1|TRBV4-1|once
TGCGCCAGCAGCCAAGATGAGCGTTCGGCGGGGCAGTTCTTC
CASSQDERSAGQFF
>NA|TRBJ1-5|TRBV7-9|NA
TGTGCCAGCAGCTCTCGCAATCAGCCCCAGCATTTT
CASSSRNQPQHF
>NA|TRBJ1-1|TRBV12-5|NA
TGTGCTAGTGGTTTGATTACAGTGAACACTGAAGCTTTCTTT
CASGLITVNTEAFF
>NA|TRBJ2-2|TRBV7-7|NA
TGTGCTAGCAGCTCAGACAGAACCGGGGAGCTGTTTTTT
CASSSDRTGELFF
>TRBD1|TRBJ1-2|TRBV14|NA
TGTGCCAGCAGCCAAGTAGCAGGGGGCGGCTACACCTTC
CASSQVAGGGYTF
>NA|TRBJ1-1|TRBV6-5|NA
TGTGCCAGCAGAAAGACACTGAACACTGAAGCTTTCTTT
CASRKTLNTEAFF
>NA|TRBJ1-6|TRBV21-1|once
TGTGCCAGCAGCAAAGCGTCTGCGACAGGGACTTATAATTCACCCCTCCACTTT
CASSKASATGTYNSPLHF
>NA|TRBJ2-3|TRBV2|NA
TGTGCCAGCATTTGGGGGGGCCCCCCGGAAGATACGCAGTATTTT
CASIWGGPPEDTQYF
>TRBD1|TRBJ2-7|TRBV7-8|NA
TGTGCCAGCAGCAAGCGGGACAGGGGAATGTACGAGCAGTACTTC
CASSKRDRGMYEQYF
>TRBD1|TRBJ2-7|TRBV18|once
TGTGCCAGCTCGCCGACAGGGGGCTACGAGCAGTACTTC
CASSPTGGYEQYF